This T cell receptor (beta chain) was captured by sequencing in a study of CD8 T cells in Susac syndrome. CDR3 size: 14 residues. Trimming left V 5 bases short and J 2 bases short, with 13 bases between. Germline assignment: CDR1 MNHNY and CDR2 SVGAGI (reference sequence). An input of 0.5 to 1 ug of RNA was subjected to reverse transcription using random hexamers. TCRdb independently ran MiXCR on the immunoSEQ multiplex PCR reads; one entry per CDR3 protein. The sample shows 200,000 to 250,000 distinct CDR3 sequences, 95% of them seen only once. The sample consisted of CD4+ T cells from PBMCs. The receptor was derived from a human donor with multiple sclerosis. The chain combines TRBV6-6 with TRBJ2-7; D is ambiguous. CDR3 in DNA: TGTGCCAGCAGTAAGGGTTTAACTACCTACGAGCAGTACTTC. Its translation is CASSKGLTTYEQYF.